This T cell receptor (beta chain) was found in a study of cytomegalovirus exposure and HLA in healthy donors. Across the whole study: A subsequent analysis stated that the 120 or so validation repertoires were run on the same platform as the approximately 660 first-cohort repertoires. Study-level results: The authors enumerated 150 to 200 TCR beta chains as linked to cytomegalovirus.

As concerns this clone: The antigen is not known.

Separate from the roughly 670-subject first cohort, the roughly 130-subject validation cohort was the one that the donors belonged to. Profiling relied on immunoSEQ multiplex PCR, and the TCRdb table lists in-frame clones only, not all of them. Of some 120,000 clones in the sample, about 87% are singletons; the top ten hold about 1.9%. The germline V gene encodes CDR1 SGHAT and CDR2 FQNNGV. V shed 1 base, J shed 1 base, and the junction held 6 bases outside the gene matches. This CDR3 is built from 18 residues. What was sequenced was PBMCs. The chain links TRBV11-2 to TRBJ2-3; 12 bases match TRBD2. The source is a woman aged 18-29 years in good health and CMV-seronegative. CDR3 DNA: TGTGCCAGCAGCTTAGGACTAGCGGGAGAGTGGGGCACAGATACGCAGTATTTT. The encoded protein is CASSLGLAGEWGTDTQYF.